This is a list of T cell receptor beta chains from one sample in a study of OX40 agonist ivuxolimab in advanced cancers. Sequencing used immunoSEQ multiplex PCR; TCRdb keeps in-frame clones, though not all of them. Of approximately 25,000 clones in the sample, about nine tenths are singletons; the top ten hold about 46%. Sequencing used CD4+ or CD8+ T cells sorted from blood, obtained in a trial of the OX40 agonist ivuxolimab. The receptors here all came from an adult with an advanced solid tumor such as melanoma, head and neck, liver or kidney cancer. Both conserved end residues are trimmed from each CDR3. The D gene is left open where the match is weak.

D gene,J gene,V gene,CDR3 protein
NA,TRBJ2-7,TRBV10-3,AISESGGQGDYEQY
TRBD1,TRBJ1-1,TRBV11-3,ASSPKPGQGANTEAF
TRBD1,TRBJ2-5,TRBV23-1,ANTVRRGQGVQETQY
NA,TRBJ1-1,TRBV2,ASTLGRRGYTEAF
TRBD1,TRBJ1-1,TRBV19,ASSIGGGGTEAF
TRBD1,TRBJ1-2,TRBV11-2,ASSLGQGIVTNYGYT
TRBD2,TRBJ2-3,TRBV6-6,ASSRLAVTDTQY
TRBD1,TRBJ1-1,TRBV11-2,ASRNNQGATPRAF
NA,TRBJ2-3,TRBV27,ASSSPPDTQY
NA,TRBJ1-1,TRBV11-2,ASSPYPVTEAF
TRBD1,TRBJ1-1,TRBV28,ASSEGQTEAF
NA,TRBJ1-2,TRBV6-5,ASSFTGSGYT
NA,TRBJ2-7,TRBV9,ASSVGPGAEQY
NA,TRBJ1-1,TRBV18,ASSPGQAGNTEAF
NA,TRBJ2-7,TRBV19,ARRKAAYEQY
NA,TRBJ2-6,TRBV19,ASSNTASIVGSGANVLT
TRBD2,TRBJ2-3,TRBV4-1,ASSPRLAGGISTDTQY
TRBD1,NA,TRBV19,ASSIDVGGQNEQY
TRBD1,TRBJ2-7,TRBV5-1,ASSRTVTGGGYEQY
TRBD2,TRBJ2-3,TRBV28,ASRPWGGWDTQY
NA,TRBJ1-2,TRBV29-1,SGRDEKNYGYT
TRBD2,TRBJ2-2,TRBV2,ASATGTTLNTGELF
NA,TRBJ2-7,TRBV5-4,ASSPDSSYEQY
TRBD2,TRBJ2-7,TRBV11-2,ASSITPGLSYEQY
TRBD1,TRBJ2-3,TRBV6-1,ASSLGQGHTQY
TRBD2,TRBJ2-2,TRBV5-4,ASSATSGINTGELF
NA,TRBJ1-1,TRBV7-2,ASSGTSGTEAF
TRBD1,TRBJ2-7,TRBV6-1,ASGRDSVTYEQY
TRBD2,TRBJ2-1,TRBV6-1,ASGLAGVGEQF
TRBD1,TRBJ1-1,TRBV5-1,ASSFLQGEGTEAF
NA,TRBJ1-3,TRBV30,AWRRSSGNTIY
NA,TRBJ2-3,TRBV7-2,ASRPQGSGPIF
NA,TRBJ2-3,TRBV18,ASSPRPATTGDTQY
NA,TRBJ1-5,TRBV7-8,ASSSRTESNQPQH
NA,TRBJ1-1,TRBV28,ASSLSTEAF
NA,TRBJ2-3,TRBV19,ASSTMGTSYSTDTQY
TRBD2,TRBJ2-7,TRBV19,ASSIWDAGGGTEQY